The rows below give T cell receptor beta chains drawn from one sample of a study of CD8 T cells in ankylosing spondylitis. One entry per CDR3 protein, called by TCRdb with MiXCR from the 5' RACE reads. The sample has about 320,000 distinct CDR3 sequences; roughly 12% are singletons. Sequencing was performed on blood, either unsorted or a sorted T cell fraction (not recorded which). Receptors originate from a female donor with ankylosing spondylitis or in good health (not recorded which). CDR3s include the opening cysteine and the closing phenylalanine or tryptophan. D genes are given only for firm matches. Rows may omit the clone size; those that give it use once, few, many or a size class.

J gene: TRBJ2-7; V gene: TRBV5-1; clone size: few; D gene: TRBD2; CDR3 protein: CASSPEAGLATHEQYF; CDR3 DNA: TGCGCCAGCAGCCCGGAAGCGGGACTAGCGACCCACGAGCAGTACTTC
J gene: TRBJ2-7; V gene: TRBV7-9; clone size: many; D gene: .; CDR3 protein: CASTRKTASSYEQYF; CDR3 DNA: TGTGCCAGCACCCGTAAGACCGCGAGCTCCTACGAGCAGTACTTC
J gene: TRBJ2-1; V gene: TRBV15; clone size: many; D gene: TRBD2; CDR3 protein: CATSRGLLAGGPSHEQFF; CDR3 DNA: TGTGCCACCAGCAGAGGGTTACTAGCGGGAGGGCCTAGTCATGAGCAGTTCTTC
J gene: TRBJ1-3; V gene: TRBV7-2; clone size: many; D gene: .; CDR3 protein: CASSLGGTFSGNTIYF; CDR3 DNA: TGTGCCAGCAGCTTAGGTGGTACGTTCTCTGGAAACACCATATATTTT
J gene: TRBJ1-4; V gene: TRBV6-1; clone size: many; D gene: .; CDR3 protein: CASSRRPPPGEKLFF; CDR3 DNA: TGTGCCAGCAGTAGACGACCCCCCCCGGGTGAAAAACTGTTTTTT
J gene: TRBJ1-1; V gene: TRBV25-1; clone size: many; D gene: .; CDR3 protein: CASSEDSYEAFF; CDR3 DNA: TGTGCCAGCAGTGAGGACTCCTATGAAGCTTTCTTT
J gene: TRBJ1-5; V gene: TRBV28; clone size: many; D gene: .; CDR3 protein: CASSWPQHF; CDR3 DNA: TGTGCCAGCAGTTGGCCCCAGCATTTT
J gene: TRBJ1-5; V gene: TRBV28; clone size: many; D gene: TRBD1; CDR3 protein: CASIHDRANQPQHF; CDR3 DNA: TGTGCCAGCATTCACGACAGGGCCAATCAGCCCCAGCATTTT
J gene: TRBJ1-2; V gene: TRBV20-1; clone size: many; D gene: .; CDR3 protein: CSVPGRLNYGYTF; CDR3 DNA: TGCAGTGTCCCGGGCCGTCTCAACTATGGCTACACCTTC
J gene: TRBJ2-4; V gene: TRBV20-1; clone size: .; D gene: .; CDR3 protein: CSARDPGGQLLAKNIQYF; CDR3 DNA: TGCAGTGCTAGAGATCCGGGTGGGCAACTACTAGCCAAAAACATTCAGTACTTC
J gene: TRBJ2-7; V gene: TRBV4-1; clone size: many; D gene: TRBD1; CDR3 protein: CASSPGTDFIPYEQYF; CDR3 DNA: TGCGCCAGCAGCCCAGGGACAGACTTTATACCCTACGAGCAGTACTTC
J gene: TRBJ2-3; V gene: TRBV7-2; clone size: few; D gene: .; CDR3 protein: CASSGRKSTDTQYF; CDR3 DNA: TGTGCCAGCAGCGGACGGAAATCCACAGATACGCAGTATTTT
J gene: TRBJ2-3; V gene: TRBV7-2; clone size: once; D gene: .; CDR3 protein: CASSFRLGDTQYF; CDR3 DNA: TGTGCCAGCAGCTTTCGTCTGGGAGATACGCAGTATTTT
J gene: TRBJ1-1; V gene: TRBV30; clone size: few; D gene: .; CDR3 protein: CAWSVNPGAAFF; CDR3 DNA: TGTGCCTGGAGTGTAAATCCGGGGGCTGCTTTCTTT
J gene: TRBJ2-7; V gene: TRBV5-1; clone size: few; D gene: TRBD1; CDR3 protein: CASSSGQATYEQYF; CDR3 DNA: TGCGCCAGCAGCTCTGGACAGGCCACCTACGAGCAGTACTTC
J gene: TRBJ1-3; V gene: TRBV5-1; clone size: many; D gene: .; CDR3 protein: CASSETFGNTIYF; CDR3 DNA: TGCGCCAGCAGCGAGACATTTGGAAACACCATATATTTT
J gene: TRBJ1-3; V gene: TRBV15; clone size: many; D gene: .; CDR3 protein: CATSRDRAISPGNTIYF; CDR3 DNA: TGTGCCACCAGCAGAGATCGGGCCATTTCTCCTGGAAACACCATATATTTT
J gene: TRBJ2-1; V gene: TRBV7-2; clone size: .; D gene: .; CDR3 protein: CASSQYLGSSYNEQFF; CDR3 DNA: TGTGCCAGCAGCCAGTACCTAGGGAGCTCCTACAATGAGCAGTTCTTC
J gene: TRBJ2-2; V gene: TRBV6-4; clone size: few; D gene: .; CDR3 protein: CATSEGYTGELFF; CDR3 DNA: TGTGCCACCTCGGAGGGATACACCGGGGAGCTGTTTTTT
J gene: TRBJ1-4; V gene: TRBV27; clone size: many; D gene: .; CDR3 protein: CASSFSATNEKLFF; CDR3 DNA: TGTGCCAGCAGTTTCAGTGCAACTAATGAAAAACTGTTTTTT
J gene: TRBJ2-1; V gene: TRBV5-1; clone size: many; D gene: TRBD1; CDR3 protein: CASSHRTGADEQFF; CDR3 DNA: TGCGCCAGCAGCCACAGGACAGGGGCGGATGAGCAGTTCTTC
J gene: TRBJ2-1; V gene: TRBV20-1; clone size: many; D gene: .; CDR3 protein: CSASTRLANEQFF; CDR3 DNA: TGCAGTGCTAGTACACGTCTAGCGAATGAGCAGTTCTTC
J gene: TRBJ1-1; V gene: TRBV5-1; clone size: many; D gene: .; CDR3 protein: CASSEDRFAEAFF; CDR3 DNA: TGCGCCAGCAGCGAAGACAGATTTGCTGAAGCTTTCTTT
J gene: TRBJ2-1; V gene: TRBV28; clone size: many; D gene: TRBD1; CDR3 protein: CASSNPGQGYNEQFF; CDR3 DNA: TGTGCCAGCAGTAACCCGGGACAGGGGTACAATGAGCAGTTCTTC
J gene: TRBJ2-3; V gene: TRBV20-1; clone size: many; D gene: .; CDR3 protein: CSARQPADTQYF; CDR3 DNA: TGCAGTGCTAGACAACCCGCGGATACGCAGTATTTT
J gene: TRBJ1-6; V gene: TRBV5-1; clone size: few; D gene: TRBD1; CDR3 protein: CASSPQGWYNSPLHF; CDR3 DNA: TGCGCCAGCAGCCCACAGGGGTGGTATAATTCACCCCTCCACTTT
J gene: TRBJ1-2; V gene: TRBV20-1; clone size: many; D gene: .; CDR3 protein: CSAQPPGSYGYTF; CDR3 DNA: TGCAGTGCTCAACCCCCGGGATCTTATGGCTACACCTTC
J gene: TRBJ2-5; V gene: TRBV20-1; clone size: many; D gene: .; CDR3 protein: CSAVGGLRVETQYF; CDR3 DNA: TGCAGTGCTGTCGGGGGACTCCGCGTGGAGACCCAGTACTTC
J gene: TRBJ1-1; V gene: TRBV29-1; clone size: many; D gene: TRBD1; CDR3 protein: CSVGGVGGQNTEAFF; CDR3 DNA: TGCAGCGTTGGGGGGGTAGGGGGCCAGAACACTGAAGCTTTCTTT
J gene: TRBJ2-1; V gene: TRBV29-1; clone size: many; D gene: .; CDR3 protein: CSVIQSSYNEQFF; CDR3 DNA: TGCAGCGTAATACAGAGCTCCTACAATGAGCAGTTCTTC
J gene: TRBJ2-5; V gene: TRBV7-9; clone size: many; D gene: .; CDR3 protein: CASVGWGLQETQYF; CDR3 DNA: TGTGCCAGCGTCGGATGGGGTTTGCAAGAGACCCAGTACTTC
J gene: TRBJ2-6; V gene: TRBV27; clone size: once; D gene: TRBD1; CDR3 protein: CAISLWGRGLSGANVLTF; CDR3 DNA: TGTGCCATCAGTTTATGGGGCAGGGGGCTATCTGGGGCCAACGTCCTGACTTTC
J gene: TRBJ2-5; V gene: TRBV20-1; clone size: many; D gene: TRBD1; CDR3 protein: CSARGTGIGETQYF; CDR3 DNA: TGCAGTGCTAGAGGGACAGGGATTGGTGAGACCCAGTACTTC
J gene: TRBJ2-1; V gene: TRBV20-1; clone size: many; D gene: TRBD2; CDR3 protein: CGQSGTTHNEQFF; CDR3 DNA: TGCGGTCAGTCCGGGACTACCCACAATGAGCAGTTCTTC
J gene: TRBJ2-1; V gene: TRBV6-2/TRBV6-3; clone size: .; D gene: .; CDR3 protein: CASTQTPKGGTQFF; CDR3 DNA: TGTGCCAGCACCCAAACTCCGAAAGGGGGGACACAGTTCTTC
J gene: TRBJ2-1; V gene: TRBV7-2; clone size: few; D gene: .; CDR3 protein: CASSLALGTPVEQFF; CDR3 DNA: TGTGCCAGCAGCTTAGCCTTAGGGACCCCGGTTGAGCAGTTCTTC
J gene: TRBJ2-1; V gene: TRBV5-1; clone size: many; D gene: TRBD1; CDR3 protein: CASSQKPVTRGNEQFF; CDR3 DNA: TGCGCCAGCAGCCAAAAGCCAGTTACCAGGGGGAATGAGCAGTTCTTC
J gene: TRBJ1-6; V gene: TRBV25-1; clone size: many; D gene: TRBD1; CDR3 protein: CASSDHRGGSPLHF; CDR3 DNA: TGTGCCAGCAGTGACCACAGGGGAGGTTCACCCCTCCACTTT
J gene: TRBJ2-5; V gene: TRBV18; clone size: .; D gene: .; CDR3 protein: CASSPRGTVQETQYF; CDR3 DNA: TGTGCCAGCTCACCAAGGGGGACGGTCCAAGAGACCCAGTACTTC
J gene: TRBJ1-4; V gene: TRBV20-1; clone size: many; D gene: .; CDR3 protein: CSARDPGHANEKLFF; CDR3 DNA: TGCAGTGCTAGAGACCCGGGACACGCTAATGAAAAACTGTTTTTT
J gene: TRBJ1-2; V gene: TRBV5-8; clone size: many; D gene: .; CDR3 protein: CASSLAWRGGGYTF; CDR3 DNA: TGTGCCAGCAGCTTGGCCTGGCGAGGGGGTGGCTACACCTTC
J gene: TRBJ2-1; V gene: TRBV3-1; clone size: many; D gene: .; CDR3 protein: CASSPPSAYNEQFF; CDR3 DNA: TGTGCCAGCAGCCCCCCTTCCGCGTACAATGAGCAGTTCTTC
J gene: TRBJ2-3; V gene: TRBV11-2; clone size: few; D gene: TRBD2; CDR3 protein: CASSTSLRGGGSGDTQYF; CDR3 DNA: TGTGCCAGCAGCACCAGCCTCAGGGGCGGGGGGTCTGGGGATACGCAGTATTTT
J gene: TRBJ2-6; V gene: TRBV6-1; clone size: many; D gene: TRBD2; CDR3 protein: CASSGDGTTPGANVLTF; CDR3 DNA: TGTGCCAGCAGTGGGGACGGGACTACCCCTGGGGCCAACGTCCTGACTTTC
J gene: TRBJ2-6; V gene: TRBV3-1; clone size: .; D gene: TRBD1; CDR3 protein: CASCPSRQGAYGANVLTF; CDR3 DNA: TGTGCCAGCTGCCCTTCACGACAGGGGGCTTATGGGGCCAACGTCCTGACTTTC
J gene: TRBJ1-1; V gene: TRBV7-2; clone size: many; D gene: .; CDR3 protein: CASSPRSTQTFF; CDR3 DNA: TGTGCCAGCAGCCCCAGGTCCACCCAAACTTTCTTT
J gene: TRBJ2-5; V gene: TRBV2; clone size: .; D gene: TRBD2; CDR3 protein: CASSYPPGGAGDLQTQYF; CDR3 DNA: TGTGCCAGCAGTTATCCCCCCGGGGGAGCGGGGGATTTGCAGACCCAGTACTTC
J gene: TRBJ2-7; V gene: TRBV20-1; clone size: .; D gene: .; CDR3 protein: CSARFRKGGASYEQYF; CDR3 DNA: TGCAGTGCTAGATTCAGGAAGGGGGGAGCCTCCTACGAGCAGTACTTC
J gene: TRBJ2-7; V gene: TRBV7-9; clone size: .; D gene: TRBD1; CDR3 protein: CASSRSDRLEQYF; CDR3 DNA: TGTGCCAGCAGCCGATCGGACAGGCTCGAGCAGTACTTC
J gene: TRBJ1-6; V gene: TRBV27; clone size: many; D gene: .; CDR3 protein: CASSQWGRGAWNSPLHF; CDR3 DNA: TGTGCCAGCAGCCAATGGGGCCGGGGGGCGTGGAATTCACCCCTCCACTTT
J gene: TRBJ2-1; V gene: TRBV27; clone size: many; D gene: TRBD1; CDR3 protein: CASWTGDYNEQFF; CDR3 DNA: TGTGCCAGCTGGACAGGGGACTACAATGAGCAGTTCTTC